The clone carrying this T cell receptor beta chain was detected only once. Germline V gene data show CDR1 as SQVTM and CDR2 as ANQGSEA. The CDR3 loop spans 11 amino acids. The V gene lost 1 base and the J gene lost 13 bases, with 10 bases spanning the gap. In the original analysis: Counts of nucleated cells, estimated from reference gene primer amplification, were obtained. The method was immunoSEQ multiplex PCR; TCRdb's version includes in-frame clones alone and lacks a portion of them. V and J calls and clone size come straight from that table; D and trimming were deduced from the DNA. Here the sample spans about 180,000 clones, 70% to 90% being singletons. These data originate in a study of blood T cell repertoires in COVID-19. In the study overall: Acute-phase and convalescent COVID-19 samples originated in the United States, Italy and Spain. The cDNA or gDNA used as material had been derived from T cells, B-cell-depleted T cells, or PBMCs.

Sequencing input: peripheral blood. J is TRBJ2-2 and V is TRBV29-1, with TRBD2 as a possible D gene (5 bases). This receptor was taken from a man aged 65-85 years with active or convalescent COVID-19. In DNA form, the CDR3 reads TGCAGCGTTGAAGGGGCCCGGGGGCTGTTTTTT. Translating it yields CSVEGARGLFF.